This T cell receptor (beta chain) was captured in a study of blood T cell repertoires in COVID-19. Study-level background: The samples span acute and convalescent COVID-19 from the United States, Italy and Spain. T cells, B-cell-depleted T cells, or PBMCs provided the cDNA or gDNA that served as material.

Looked up from germline, CDR1 is SEHNR and CDR2 is FQNEAQ (reference sequence). With 4 bases clipped from V and 7 bases from J, the junction kept 4 bases outside the gene matches. This CDR3 contains 13 residues. Authors' analysis steps: Amplified reference gene primers provided the basis for estimating nucleated cell counts. Produced via immunoSEQ multiplex PCR; TCRdb's table is partial and in-frame only. For V, J and clone size, that table is used; D and trimming come from the DNA. Among fewer than 45,000 clones, about 82% were seen once, and the ten largest hold 14%. The V gene is TRBV7-9, the J gene TRBJ1-2; TRBD1 agrees at 9 bases. Specimen: peripheral blood. This clonotype was sampled from a human donor in a cohort sampled during active COVID-19. CDR3 sequence (DNA): TGTGCCAGCAGCTCCCCGACAGGGGGTGGCTACACCTTC. This sequence encodes CASSSPTGGGYTF.